Sequencing of this T cell receptor (beta chain) was carried out in a study of cytomegalovirus exposure and HLA in healthy donors. Looking at the study overall: The same platform as the approximately 730 first-cohort repertoires was used for the 100 to 150 validation repertoires, a later analysis reported. Study-level points and caveats: Reported performance of the classifier showed diagnosis of cytomegalovirus status with high specificity and sensitivity. The study labeled 180 or so TCR beta chains cytomegalovirus-associated.

Remarks on this clone: Its antigen is not identified.

From germline, CDR1 is SGHAT and CDR2 FQDESV (reference sequence). The CDR3 spans 13 residues. Trimming pared 5 bases from V and 3 bases from J, leaving 8 bases between. Clones were sequenced by immunoSEQ multiplex PCR, and TCRdb holds only the in-frame ones, with some missing. The profile shows roughly 120,000 clones, roughly nine tenths of them singletons. This clonotype originated in a man aged 25 to 40 in good health and CMV-seronegative. Source material: PBMCs. This sequence joins TRBV11-1 and TRBJ2-1; D is uncertain. CDR3 bases: TGTGCCAGCAGCCCCGGTGGCTACAATGAGCAGTTCTTC. This gives the protein CASSPGGYNEQFF.